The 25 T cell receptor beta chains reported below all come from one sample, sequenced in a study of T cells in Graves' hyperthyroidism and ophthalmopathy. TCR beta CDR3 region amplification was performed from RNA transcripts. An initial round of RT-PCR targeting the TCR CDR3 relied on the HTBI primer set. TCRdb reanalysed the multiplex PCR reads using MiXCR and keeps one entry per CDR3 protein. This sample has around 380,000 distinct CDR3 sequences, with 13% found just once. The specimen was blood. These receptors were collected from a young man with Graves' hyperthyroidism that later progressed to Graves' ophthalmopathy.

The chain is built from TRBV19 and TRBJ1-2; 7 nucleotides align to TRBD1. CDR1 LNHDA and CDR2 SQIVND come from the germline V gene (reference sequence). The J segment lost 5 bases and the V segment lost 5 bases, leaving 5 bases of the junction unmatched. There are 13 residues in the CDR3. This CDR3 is CASSLNRGYGYTF. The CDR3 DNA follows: TGTGCCAGTAGTCTGAACAGGGGATATGGCTACACCTTC.

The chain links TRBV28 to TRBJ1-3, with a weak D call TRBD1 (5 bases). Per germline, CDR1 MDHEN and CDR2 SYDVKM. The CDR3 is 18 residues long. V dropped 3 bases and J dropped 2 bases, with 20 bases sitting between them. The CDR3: CASSFTSWGRRTGNTIYF. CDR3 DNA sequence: TGTGCCAGCAGTTTTACCTCCTGGGGACGCAGGACTGGAAACACCATATATTTT.

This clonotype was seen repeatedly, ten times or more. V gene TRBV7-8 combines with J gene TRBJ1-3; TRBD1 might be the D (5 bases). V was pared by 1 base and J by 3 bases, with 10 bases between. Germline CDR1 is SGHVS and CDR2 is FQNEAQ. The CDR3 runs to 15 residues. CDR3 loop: CASSLGVGVGNTIYF. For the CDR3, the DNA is TGTGCCAGCAGCTTAGGGGTGGGGGTTGGAAACACCATATATTTT.

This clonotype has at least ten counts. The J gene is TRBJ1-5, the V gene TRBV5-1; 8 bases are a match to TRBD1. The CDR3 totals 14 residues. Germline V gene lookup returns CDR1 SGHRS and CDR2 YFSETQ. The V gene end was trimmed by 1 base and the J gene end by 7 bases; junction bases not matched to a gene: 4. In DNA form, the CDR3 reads TGCGCCAGCAGCTTGTTACAGGGGGGCCAGCCCCAGCATTTT. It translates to CASSLLQGGQPQHF.

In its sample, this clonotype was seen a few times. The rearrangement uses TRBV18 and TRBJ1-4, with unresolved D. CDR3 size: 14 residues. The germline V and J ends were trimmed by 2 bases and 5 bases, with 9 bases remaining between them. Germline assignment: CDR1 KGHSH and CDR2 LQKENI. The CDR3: CASSPNEQNEKLFF. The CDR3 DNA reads TGTGCCAGCTCACCAAATGAACAAAATGAAAAACTGTTTTTT.

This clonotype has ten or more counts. The DNA for the CDR3 is TGTGCCACTGGGAGCAATCAGCCCCAGCATTTT. This encodes CATGSNQPQHF. The chain employs TRBV24-1 and TRBJ1-5; D call uncertain. The CDR3 sequence is 11 residues long. Deletions cut 10 bases from V and 1 base from J, with 4 bases between. Germline V gives CDR1 KGHDR, CDR2 SFDVKD.

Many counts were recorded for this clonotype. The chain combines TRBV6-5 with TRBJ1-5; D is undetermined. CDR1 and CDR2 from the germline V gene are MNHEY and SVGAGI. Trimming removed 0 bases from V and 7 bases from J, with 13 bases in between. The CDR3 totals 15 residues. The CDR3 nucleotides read TGTGCCAGCAGTTACTCGGGAAACGGAGGGCAGCCCCAGCATTTT. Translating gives CASSYSGNGGQPQHF.

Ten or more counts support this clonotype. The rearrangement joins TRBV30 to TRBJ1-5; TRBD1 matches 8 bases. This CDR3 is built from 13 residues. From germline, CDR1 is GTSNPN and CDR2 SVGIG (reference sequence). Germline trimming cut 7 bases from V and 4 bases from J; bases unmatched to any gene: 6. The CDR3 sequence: CASQTGDNQPQHF. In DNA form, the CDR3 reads TGTGCCTCCCAGACAGGGGATAATCAGCCCCAGCATTTT. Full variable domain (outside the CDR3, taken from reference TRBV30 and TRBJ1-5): SQTIHQWPATLVQPVGSPLSLECTVEGTSNPNLYWYRQAAGRGLQLLFYSVGIGQISSEVPQNLSASRPQDRQFILSSKKLLLSDSGFYLCASQTGDNQPQHFGDGTRLSIL.

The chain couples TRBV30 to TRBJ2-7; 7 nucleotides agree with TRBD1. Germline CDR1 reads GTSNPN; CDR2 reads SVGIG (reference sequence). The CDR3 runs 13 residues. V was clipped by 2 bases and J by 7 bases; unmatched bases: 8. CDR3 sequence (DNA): TGTGCCTGGAGTAACAGGGGAGTGGGGGAGCAGTACTTC. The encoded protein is CAWSNRGVGEQYF.

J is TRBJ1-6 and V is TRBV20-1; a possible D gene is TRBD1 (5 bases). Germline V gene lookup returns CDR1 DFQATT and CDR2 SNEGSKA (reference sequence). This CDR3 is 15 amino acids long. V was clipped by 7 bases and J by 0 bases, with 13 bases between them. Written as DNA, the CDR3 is TGCAGTGGAGCAGAAGACAGCTCCTATAATTCACCCCTCCACTTT. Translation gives CSGAEDSSYNSPLHF.

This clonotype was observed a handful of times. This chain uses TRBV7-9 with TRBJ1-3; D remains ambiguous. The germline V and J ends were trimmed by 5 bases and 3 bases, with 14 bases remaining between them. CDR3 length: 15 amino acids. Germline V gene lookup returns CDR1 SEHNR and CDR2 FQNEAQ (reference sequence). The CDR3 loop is CASSPSPGRGNTIYF. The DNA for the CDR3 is TGTGCCAGCAGCCCCTCACCAGGCCGTGGAAACACCATATATTTT.

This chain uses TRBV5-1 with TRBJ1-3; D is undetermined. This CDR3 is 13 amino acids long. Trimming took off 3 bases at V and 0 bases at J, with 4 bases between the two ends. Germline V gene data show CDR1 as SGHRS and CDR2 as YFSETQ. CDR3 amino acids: CASSSNSGNTIYF. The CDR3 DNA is TGCGCCAGCAGCTCGAACTCTGGAAACACCATATATTTT.

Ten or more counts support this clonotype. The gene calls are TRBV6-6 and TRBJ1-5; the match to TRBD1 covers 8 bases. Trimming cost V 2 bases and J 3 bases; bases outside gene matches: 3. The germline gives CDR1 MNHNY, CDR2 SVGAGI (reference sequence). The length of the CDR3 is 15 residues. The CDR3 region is CASSYGQGANQPQHF. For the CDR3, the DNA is TGTGCCAGCAGTTACGGTCAGGGGGCCAATCAGCCCCAGCATTTT.

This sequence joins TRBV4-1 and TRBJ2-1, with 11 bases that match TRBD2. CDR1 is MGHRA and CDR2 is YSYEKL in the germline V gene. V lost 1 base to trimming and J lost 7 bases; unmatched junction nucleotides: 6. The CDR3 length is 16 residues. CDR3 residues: CASSQARLAGRNEQFF. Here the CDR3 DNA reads TGCGCCAGCAGCCAAGCTCGACTAGCGGGGAGGAATGAGCAGTTCTTC.

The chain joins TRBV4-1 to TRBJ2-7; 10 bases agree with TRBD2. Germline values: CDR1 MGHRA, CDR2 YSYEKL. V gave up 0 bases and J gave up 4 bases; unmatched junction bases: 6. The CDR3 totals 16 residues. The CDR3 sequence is CASSQDRVAGGYEQYF. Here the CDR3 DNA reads TGCGCCAGCAGCCAAGATAGGGTAGCGGGGGGTTACGAGCAGTACTTC.

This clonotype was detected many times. The CDR3 nucleotides are TGTGCCAGCAGCTTAAGTGGGGGGCGATTAGAGACCCAGTACTTC. Amino acid sequence: CASSLSGGRLETQYF. The V and J genes are TRBV7-3 and TRBJ2-5; the D gene could be TRBD1 or TRBD2 (6 bases each). The CDR3 is made up of 15 amino acids. The V gene lost 1 base and the J gene lost 4 bases, with 13 bases spanning the gap. Germline-derived CDR1 and CDR2 are SGHTA and FQGTGA.

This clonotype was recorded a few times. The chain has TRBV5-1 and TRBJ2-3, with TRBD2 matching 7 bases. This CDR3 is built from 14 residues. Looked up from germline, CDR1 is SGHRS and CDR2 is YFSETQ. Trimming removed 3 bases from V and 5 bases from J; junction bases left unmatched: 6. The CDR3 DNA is TGCGCCAGCAGCTGGCAGGGAGGGGAAGATACGCAGTATTTT. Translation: CASSWQGGEDTQYF.

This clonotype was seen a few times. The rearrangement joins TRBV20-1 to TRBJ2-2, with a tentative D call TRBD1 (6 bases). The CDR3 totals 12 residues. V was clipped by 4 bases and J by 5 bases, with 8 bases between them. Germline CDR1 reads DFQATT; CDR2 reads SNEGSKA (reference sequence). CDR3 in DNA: TGCAGTGCTATCAGGGGTACCGGGGAGCTGTTTTTT. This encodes CSAIRGTGELFF.

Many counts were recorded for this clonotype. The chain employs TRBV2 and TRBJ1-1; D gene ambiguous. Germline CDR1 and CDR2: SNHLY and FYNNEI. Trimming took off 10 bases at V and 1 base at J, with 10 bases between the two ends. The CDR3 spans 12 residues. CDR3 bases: TGTGCCAACAAACACCGGAACACTGAAGCTTTCTTT. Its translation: CANKHRNTEAFF. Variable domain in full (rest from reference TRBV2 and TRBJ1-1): EPEVTQTPSHQVTQMGQEVILRCVPISNHLYFYWYRQILGQKVEFLVSFYNNEISEKSEIFDDQFSVERPDGSNFTLKIRSTKLEDSAMYFCANKHRNTEAFFGQGTRLTVV.

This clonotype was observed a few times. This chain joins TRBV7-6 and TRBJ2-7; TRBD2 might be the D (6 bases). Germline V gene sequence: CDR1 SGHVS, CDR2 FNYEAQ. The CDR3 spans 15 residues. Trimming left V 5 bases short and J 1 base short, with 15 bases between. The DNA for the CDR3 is TGTGCCAGCAGCACTGAGGAGGGCCAATCCTACGAGCAGTACTTC. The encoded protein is CASSTEEGQSYEQYF. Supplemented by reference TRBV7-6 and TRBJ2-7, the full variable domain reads GAGVSQSPRYKVTKRGQDVALRCDPISGHVSLYWYRQALGQGPEFLTYFNYEAQQDKSGLPNDRFSAERPEGSISTLTIQRTEQRDSAMYRCASSTEEGQSYEQYFGPGTRLTVT.

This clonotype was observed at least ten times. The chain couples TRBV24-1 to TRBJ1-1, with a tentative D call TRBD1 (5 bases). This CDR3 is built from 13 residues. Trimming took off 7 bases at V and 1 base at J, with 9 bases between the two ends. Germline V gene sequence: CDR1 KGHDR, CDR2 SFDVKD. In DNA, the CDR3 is TGTGCCACCAGGGGACGGGGGAACACTGAAGCTTTCTTT. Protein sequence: CATRGRGNTEAFF.

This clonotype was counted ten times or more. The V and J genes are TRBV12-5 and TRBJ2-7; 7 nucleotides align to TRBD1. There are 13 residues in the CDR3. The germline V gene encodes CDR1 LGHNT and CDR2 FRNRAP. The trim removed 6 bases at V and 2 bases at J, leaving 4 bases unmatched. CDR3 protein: CASGRDSTYEQYF. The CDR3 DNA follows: TGTGCTAGTGGCCGGGACAGCACCTACGAGCAGTACTTC.

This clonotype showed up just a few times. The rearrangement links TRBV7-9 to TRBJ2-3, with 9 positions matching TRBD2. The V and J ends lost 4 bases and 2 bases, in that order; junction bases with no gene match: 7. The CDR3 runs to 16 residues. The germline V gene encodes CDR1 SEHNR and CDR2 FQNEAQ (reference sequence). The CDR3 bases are TGTGCCAGCAGCTCCCAGACTAGCGGCAACACAGATACGCAGTATTTT. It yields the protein CASSSQTSGNTDTQYF.

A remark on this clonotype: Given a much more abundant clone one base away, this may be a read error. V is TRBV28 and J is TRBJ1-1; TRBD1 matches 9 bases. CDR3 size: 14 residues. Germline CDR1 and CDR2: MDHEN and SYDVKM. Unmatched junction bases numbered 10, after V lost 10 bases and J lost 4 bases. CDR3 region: CAIRQNRGPTEAFF. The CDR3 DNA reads TGTGCCATCAGACAAAACAGGGGGCCCACTGAAGCTTTCTTT. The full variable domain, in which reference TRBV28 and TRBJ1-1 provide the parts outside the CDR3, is DVKVTQSSRYLVKRTGEKVFLECVQDMDHENMFWYRQDPGLGLRLIYFSYDVKMKEKGDIPEGYSVSREKKERFSLILESASTNQTSMYLCAIRQNRGPTEAFFGQGTRLTVV.

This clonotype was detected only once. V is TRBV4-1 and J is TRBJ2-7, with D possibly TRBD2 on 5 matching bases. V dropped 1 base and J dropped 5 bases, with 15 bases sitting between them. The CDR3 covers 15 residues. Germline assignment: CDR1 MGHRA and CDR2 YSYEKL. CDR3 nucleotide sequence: TGCGCCAGCAGCCAAGTTCTTTCGGGGAACGACGAGCAGTACTTC. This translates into CASSQVLSGNDEQYF.